This TCR beta chain was found in a study of T cells in Graves' hyperthyroidism and ophthalmopathy. Researchers took RNA transcripts and amplified the TCR beta CDR3 regions from them. HTBI primers were the set used in a first-round RT-PCR of the TCR CDR3. TCRdb reanalysed the multiplex PCR reads using MiXCR and keeps one entry per CDR3 protein. The profile shows some 550,000 distinct CDR3 sequences, around 20% of them singletons. Uncontrolled infection, other autoimmune disease, pregnancy and lactation each barred patients from inclusion. This clonotype was seen only a few times. What it recognizes is unknown. Overall study results and limits: The blood repertoire included most of the expanded thyroid clonotypes above 0.001.

CDR1 is MGHRA, CDR2 YSYEKL, per germline. The J segment lost 3 bases and the V segment lost 2 bases, leaving 19 bases of the junction unmatched. The CDR3 contains 20 residues. This TCR was sampled from a man younger than 35 with Graves' hyperthyroidism. The genes are TRBV4-1 and TRBJ2-7; TRBD1 agrees at 10 bases. The sequenced material came from blood. CDR3 coding DNA: TGCGCCAGCAGCCAACTCTCTCCTCGAATTTACTGGACAGGGGGCTACGAGCAGTACTTC. Amino acid sequence: CASSQLSPRIYWTGGYEQYF.